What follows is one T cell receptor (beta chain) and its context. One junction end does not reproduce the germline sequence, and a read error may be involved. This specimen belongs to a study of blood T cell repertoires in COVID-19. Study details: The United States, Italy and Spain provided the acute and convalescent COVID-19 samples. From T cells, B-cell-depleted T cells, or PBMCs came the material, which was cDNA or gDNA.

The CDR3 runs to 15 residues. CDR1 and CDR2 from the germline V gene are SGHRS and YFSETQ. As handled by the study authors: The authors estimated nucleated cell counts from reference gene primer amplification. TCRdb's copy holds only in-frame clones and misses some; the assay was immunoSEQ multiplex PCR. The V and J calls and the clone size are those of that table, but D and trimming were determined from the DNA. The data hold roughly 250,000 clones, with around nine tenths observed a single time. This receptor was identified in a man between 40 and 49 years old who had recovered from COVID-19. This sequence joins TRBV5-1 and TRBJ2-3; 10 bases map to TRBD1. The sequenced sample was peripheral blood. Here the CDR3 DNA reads TGCGCCAGCCGCTTCCGGGACAGGGGTACAGATACGCAGTATTTT. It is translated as CASRFRDRGTDTQYF. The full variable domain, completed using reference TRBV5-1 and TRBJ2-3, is KAGVTQTPRYLIKTRGQQVTLSCSPISGHRSVSWYQQTPGQGLQFLFEYFSETQRNKGNFPGRFSGRQFSNSRSEMNVSTLELGDSALYLCASRFRDRGTDTQYFGPGTRLTVL.